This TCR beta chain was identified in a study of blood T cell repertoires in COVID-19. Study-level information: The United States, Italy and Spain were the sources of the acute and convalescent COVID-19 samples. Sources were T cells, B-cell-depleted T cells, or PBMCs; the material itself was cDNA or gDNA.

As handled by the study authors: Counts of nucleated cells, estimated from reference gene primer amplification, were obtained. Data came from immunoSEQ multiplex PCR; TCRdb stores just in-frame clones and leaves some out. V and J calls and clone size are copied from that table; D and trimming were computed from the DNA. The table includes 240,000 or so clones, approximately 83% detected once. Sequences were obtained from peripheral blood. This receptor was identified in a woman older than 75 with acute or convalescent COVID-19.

The CDR3 sequence is CASTPAGSSYNSPLHF. CDR3 bases: TGTGCCAGTACCCCCGCGGGGAGCTCCTATAATTCACCCCTCCACTTT. This rearrangement joins TRBV19 to TRBJ1-6; D remains unclear. V shed 7 bases and J shed 0 bases, with 13 bases lying between them. Germline V CDR1 and CDR2: LNHDA, SQIVND (reference sequence). The CDR3 contains 16 residues.